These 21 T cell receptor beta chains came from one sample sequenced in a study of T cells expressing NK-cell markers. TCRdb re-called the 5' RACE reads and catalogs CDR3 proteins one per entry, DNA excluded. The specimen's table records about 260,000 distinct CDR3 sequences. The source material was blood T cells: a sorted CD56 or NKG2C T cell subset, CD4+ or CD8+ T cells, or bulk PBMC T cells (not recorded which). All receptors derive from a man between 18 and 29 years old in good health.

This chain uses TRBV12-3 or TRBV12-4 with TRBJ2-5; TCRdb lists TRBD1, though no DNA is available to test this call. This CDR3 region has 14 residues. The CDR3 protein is CASSPRTGRETQYF.

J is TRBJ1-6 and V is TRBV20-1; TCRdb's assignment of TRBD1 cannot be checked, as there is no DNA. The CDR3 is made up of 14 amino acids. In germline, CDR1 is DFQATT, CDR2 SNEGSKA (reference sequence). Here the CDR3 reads CSAKGGNRNSPLHF.

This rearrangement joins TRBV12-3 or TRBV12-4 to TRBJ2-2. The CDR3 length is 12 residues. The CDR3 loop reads CASSLGGGELFF.

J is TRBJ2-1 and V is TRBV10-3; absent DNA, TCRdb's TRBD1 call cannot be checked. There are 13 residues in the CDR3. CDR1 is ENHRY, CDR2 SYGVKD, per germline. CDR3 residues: CATLGDSWDEQFF.

The CDR3 sequence: CASSLAPDNEQFF. J is TRBJ2-1 and V is TRBV7-9. Germline V CDR1 and CDR2: SEHNR, FQNEAQ (reference sequence). CDR3 length: 13 amino acids.

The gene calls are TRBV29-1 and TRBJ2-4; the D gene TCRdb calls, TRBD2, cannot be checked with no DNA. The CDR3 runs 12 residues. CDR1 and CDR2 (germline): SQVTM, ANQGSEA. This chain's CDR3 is CSVAREGNIQYF.

The CDR3 loop is CASRPRDLSHNEQFF. V and J are TRBV5-1 and TRBJ2-1; TCRdb lists TRBD2, though no DNA is available to test this call. The CDR3 spans 15 residues. In germline, CDR1 is SGHRS, CDR2 YFSETQ.

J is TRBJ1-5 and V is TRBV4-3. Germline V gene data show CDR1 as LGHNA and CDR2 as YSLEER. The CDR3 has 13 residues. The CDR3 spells CASSQGEGQPQHF.

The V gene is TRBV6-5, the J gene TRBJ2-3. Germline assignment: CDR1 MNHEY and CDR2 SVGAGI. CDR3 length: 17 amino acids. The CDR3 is CASSYSGLAGGTDTQYF.

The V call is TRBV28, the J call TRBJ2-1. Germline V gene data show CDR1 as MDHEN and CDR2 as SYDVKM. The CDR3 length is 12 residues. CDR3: CASSLAPVEQFF.

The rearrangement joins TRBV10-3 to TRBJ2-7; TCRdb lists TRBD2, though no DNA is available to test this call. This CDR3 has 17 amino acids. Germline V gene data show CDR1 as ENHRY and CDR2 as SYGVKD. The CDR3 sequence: CAISGSGSLAGSYEQYF.

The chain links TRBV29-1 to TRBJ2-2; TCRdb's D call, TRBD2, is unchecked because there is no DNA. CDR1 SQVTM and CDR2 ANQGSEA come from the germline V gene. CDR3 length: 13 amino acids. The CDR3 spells CSLISGNTGELFF.

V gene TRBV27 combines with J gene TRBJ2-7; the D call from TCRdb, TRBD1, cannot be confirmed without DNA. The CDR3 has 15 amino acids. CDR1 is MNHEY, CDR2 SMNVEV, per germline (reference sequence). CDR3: CASSLQDGVRYEQYF.

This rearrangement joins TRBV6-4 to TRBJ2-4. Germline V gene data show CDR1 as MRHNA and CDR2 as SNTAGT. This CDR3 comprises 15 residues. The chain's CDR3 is CASSDSLLAKNIQYF.

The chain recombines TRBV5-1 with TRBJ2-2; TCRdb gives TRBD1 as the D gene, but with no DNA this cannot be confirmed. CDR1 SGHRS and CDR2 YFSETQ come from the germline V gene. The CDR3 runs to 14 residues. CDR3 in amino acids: CASSLRRGSGELFF.

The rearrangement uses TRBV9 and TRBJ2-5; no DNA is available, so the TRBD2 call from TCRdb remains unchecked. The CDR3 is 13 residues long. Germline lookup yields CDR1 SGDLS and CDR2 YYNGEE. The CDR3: CASSVSGWETQYF.

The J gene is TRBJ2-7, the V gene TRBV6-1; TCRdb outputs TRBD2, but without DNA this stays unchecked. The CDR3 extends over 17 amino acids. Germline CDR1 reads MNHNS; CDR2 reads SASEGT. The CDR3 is CASNPVRGLAGSYEQYF.

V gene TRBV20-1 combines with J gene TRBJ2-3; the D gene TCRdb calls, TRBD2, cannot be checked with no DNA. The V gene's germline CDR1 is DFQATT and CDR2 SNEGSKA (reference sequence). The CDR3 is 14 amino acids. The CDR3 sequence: CSTNKPRGADTQYF.

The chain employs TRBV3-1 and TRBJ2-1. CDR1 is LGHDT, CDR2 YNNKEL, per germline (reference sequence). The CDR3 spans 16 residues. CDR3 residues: CASSQLRVSIVDEQFF.

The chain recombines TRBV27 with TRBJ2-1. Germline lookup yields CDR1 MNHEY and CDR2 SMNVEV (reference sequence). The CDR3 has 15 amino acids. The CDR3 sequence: CASSRLSSPYNEQFF.

The CDR3 is CSGGETGSYGYTF. The chain couples TRBV29-1 to TRBJ1-2; TCRdb gives TRBD1 as the D gene, but with no DNA this cannot be confirmed. The CDR3 is 13 residues long. Germline V gene data show CDR1 as SQVTM and CDR2 as ANQGSEA.